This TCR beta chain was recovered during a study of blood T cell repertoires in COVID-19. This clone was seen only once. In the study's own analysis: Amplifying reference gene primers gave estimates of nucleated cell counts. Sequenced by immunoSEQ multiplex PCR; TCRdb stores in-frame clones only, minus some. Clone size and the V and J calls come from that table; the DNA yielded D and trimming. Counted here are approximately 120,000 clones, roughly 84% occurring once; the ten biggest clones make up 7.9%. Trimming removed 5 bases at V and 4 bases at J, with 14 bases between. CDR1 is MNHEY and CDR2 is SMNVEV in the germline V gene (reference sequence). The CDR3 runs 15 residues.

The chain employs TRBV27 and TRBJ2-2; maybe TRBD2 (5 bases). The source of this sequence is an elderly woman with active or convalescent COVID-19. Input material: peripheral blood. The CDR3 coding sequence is TGTGCCAGCAGTGCGGCACTAGTCGGCACCGGGGAGCTGTTTTTT. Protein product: CASSAALVGTGELFF.